The 7 T cell receptor beta chains given below trace back to one sample, sequenced in a study of T-cell memory formation after mild COVID-19. TCRdb itself ran the 5' RACE reads through MiXCR, one entry per CDR3 protein. The sample holds some 300,000 distinct CDR3 sequences, roughly a fifth seen once. The sequenced material came from PBMCs or a T cell subset sorted from them (not recorded which). Source of these receptors: a man younger than 35 who had mild COVID-19 (a few samples of this study predate the infection). Cell type and time point are not known.

This clonotype was counted between two and nine times. The chain couples TRBV6-1 to TRBJ2-3; D is perhaps TRBD1 (6 bases). Germline loops: CDR1 MNHNS, CDR2 SASEGT. The CDR3 contains 15 residues. V lost 7 bases and J lost 3, with 17 bases in between. The CDR3 sequence: CASTPLDSSTDTQYF. DNA for the CDR3: TGTGCCAGCACACCTTTGGACAGCTCTACAGATACGCAGTATTTT.

This clonotype has just a few counts. This chain links TRBV20-1 with TRBJ1-1, with D possibly being TRBD1 (5 bases). The V end lost 4 bases, the J end lost 0 bases, and 12 bases lay between the germline ends. This CDR3 spans 14 amino acids. Per the germline V gene, CDR1 is DFQATT and CDR2 is SNEGSKA (reference sequence). This CDR3 reads CSANPGQLNTEAFF. In DNA form, the CDR3 reads TGCAGTGCTAACCCCGGACAACTGAACACTGAAGCTTTCTTT.

The table lists this clonotype with a few counts. The chain employs TRBV7-2 and TRBJ1-2; weak D call: TRBD1 (5 bases). The CDR3 totals 13 residues. With 0 bases removed from V and 7 bases from J, the gap between germline ends came to 9 bases. Germline values: CDR1 SGHTA, CDR2 FQGNSA. The CDR3 nucleotides are TGTGCCAGCAGCTTAGCGGGGGGAAGTGGCTACACCTTC. Encoded protein: CASSLAGGSGYTF.

The rearrangement uses TRBV20-1 and TRBJ2-5, with D possibly matching TRBD2 (6 bases). The CDR3 is 13 residues long. Deletions cut 3 bases from V and 5 bases from J, with 13 bases between. Germline CDR1 DFQATT, CDR2 SNEGSKA (reference sequence). CDR3 amino acids: CSAREGRRETQYF. CDR3 sequence (DNA): TGCAGTGCTAGGGAGGGACGTCGGGAGACCCAGTACTTC.

In nucleotides, the CDR3 is TGTGCCAGCAGCCAGACAGATCTCTATGGCTACACCTTC. Amino acids: CASSQTDLYGYTF. The chain employs TRBV28 and TRBJ1-2, with TRBD1 as a possible D gene (5 bases). CDR1 and CDR2 from the germline V gene are MDHEN and SYDVKM. Trimming removed 6 bases at V and 4 bases at J, with 12 bases between. The CDR3 contains 13 residues.

The chain recombines TRBV12-3 or TRBV12-4 with TRBJ1-2, with a possible D match to TRBD1 (6 bases). This CDR3 has 14 amino acids. V lost 2 bases and J lost 7, with 14 bases in between. CDR3 sequence: CASSLRQGLSGYTF. The CDR3 DNA reads TGTGCCAGCAGTTTAAGGCAGGGGCTCTCTGGCTACACCTTC.

This clonotype was seen a few times. The rearrangement uses TRBV4-1 and TRBJ2-7, with D unclear. V lost 1 base and J 4 bases, leaving 14 bases between the germline ends. CDR1 is MGHRA and CDR2 is YSYEKL in the germline V gene. The CDR3 length is 15 residues. For the CDR3, the DNA is TGCGCCAGCAGCCAAGCCCTCTCCGGCAATTACGAGCAGTACGTC. Its translation: CASSQALSGNYEQYV.